One T cell receptor beta chain is described in this entry. The data were taken from a study of blood T cell repertoires in COVID-19. J was trimmed by 2 bases and V by 7 bases; bases with no gene match: 11. The CDR3 spans 16 residues. Germline CDR1 LNHDA, CDR2 SQIVND (reference sequence). This table comes from immunoSEQ multiplex PCR, and its TCRdb copy is limited to in-frame clones, with some not included. The data contain 35,000 to 40,000 clones, roughly 88% of them seen just once; the ten biggest clones take up roughly an eighth. This rearrangement joins TRBV19 to TRBJ1-3; 7 bases are a match to TRBD1. This receptor was identified in a man in his 70s with acute or convalescent COVID-19. Sequencing was performed on peripheral blood. The CDR3 DNA reads as TGTGCCAGTACCCCCCTACAGGGGATCCCTGGAAACACCATATATTTT. Its protein product is CASTPLQGIPGNTIYF.